This TCR beta chain was obtained from a study of shared T cell receptors in the human thymus (dated by TCRdb to about 2021). For the wider study: The study examined how self-reactive, shared T-cell receptor alpha chains are generated in the human thymus.

As regards this clone: Its recognized antigen is unknown. No much larger clonotype is one base removed from it; base qualities were not supplied.

The library came from the immunoSEQ multiplex PCR assay. TCRdb stores this immuneACCESS table with in-frame sequences only. Part of the clones is absent; in the studies checked, under half of the shortfall reflects unresolved V genes, and no reason is known for the rest. Here the sample has some 700,000 clones; 80% to 90% occur a single time. Clones ranked in the top ten supply 0.008% to 0.011% of the sample. From cysteine to phenylalanine, the CDR3 is 15 amino acids long. Only the CDR3 part of the read is kept: 45 bases, read in frame from the first base. Trimming leaves V shorter by 4 bases and J shorter by 0 bases, with the junction holding 6 bases beyond the gene matches. The germline V gene sets CDR1 to SGHRS and CDR2 to YFSETQ. The sample also formed part of further work on human thymus T cells. According to the second study: Donors were immunologically healthy infants undergoing open corrective cardiac surgery for congenital heart defects in Finland. Thymus tissue was obtained as surgical resects removed during corrective cardiac surgery. Both the thymic and the peripheral blood repertoires appeared to show biased V and J gene segment usage. The related research reported highly overlapping thymic TCR repertoires among unrelated individuals. The study characterized TCR alpha and beta repertoires from fewer than 10 infant thymus samples and a few related peripheral blood samples. Donor ages ranging from roughly 6 to 250 days were recorded, and more than five male and a couple of female infants were included in the cohort. After being mechanically released from the tissue, thymocytes were kept at -70 degrees C in pellets of about 8.5-32 million cells. Genomic DNA was extracted from frozen cell pellets with a QIAsymphony instrument. Using the immunoSEQ multiplex PCR assay, the TCRB and TCRAD loci were amplified from a standardized quantity of quality-controlled genomic DNA. The V(D)J region was spanned by amplicons of a length sufficient to cover the CDR3 and to identify V and J genes. Amplicon sequencing was performed on an Illumina platform through the commercial immunoSEQ service. Corrections for primer bias and sequencing errors followed previously described methods, while TCRAD and TCRB definitions were based on the IMGT database. Analysis of the repertoires was done with immunoSEQ Analyzer 3.0 and VDJTools and included basic statistics, V/J segment usage, diversity estimates, rarefaction and pairwise overlap. To estimate diversity, the Chao1, ChaoE, Efron-Thisted, Shannon and inverse Simpson indices were applied, and diversity was also estimated on datasets down-sampled to the smallest sample. Repertoire overlap used strict matching of CDR3 nucleotide sequence, V gene and J gene, with Jaccard-based multidimensional scaling clustering. On average, thymus samples yielded about 730,000 unique TCRB clonotypes, whereas blood samples yielded 70,000 to 100,000.

This receptor was identified in a girl less than two years old with a congenital heart defect. Donor details come from another sample of the same person, matched by shared clones. This chain joins TRBV5-1 to TRBJ2-7; TRBD1 agrees with 8 junctional bases. The source material was thymocytes. The DNA is TGCGCCAGCAGCCCACGACAGGGGATCTCCTACGAGCAGTACTTC. Its amino acids are CASSPRQGISYEQYF.